Listed below are T cell receptor beta chains from one sample, sequenced in a study of T cells in Graves' hyperthyroidism and ophthalmopathy. TCRdb reprocessed the multiplex PCR reads via MiXCR and lists one record per CDR3 protein. The sample holds some 510,000 distinct CDR3 sequences, roughly 50% seen once. The sequenced sample consisted of peripheral blood or thyroid tissue (not recorded which). These receptors came from a woman younger than 30 with Graves' hyperthyroidism. Each CDR3 is given with its conserved first and last residue. A D gene is named only where the DNA matches it firmly. Rows give clone size only sometimes, using once, few, many, or a class for an expanded clone.

J gene,clone size,CDR3 length,D gene,V gene,CDR3 protein,CDR3 DNA
TRBJ2-7,-,15,TRBD2,TRBV29-1,CSVEFSSGRALEQYF,TGCAGCGTTGAATTCTCTAGCGGGAGGGCTCTGGAGCAGTACTTC
TRBJ2-7,-,14,TRBD1,TRBV9,CASSVGTGNYEQYF,TGTGCCAGCAGCGTAGGGACAGGGAACTACGAGCAGTACTTC
TRBJ2-5,-,12,-,TRBV20-1,CSAGGASETQYF,TGCAGTGCTGGGGGGGCATCGGAGACCCAGTACTTC
TRBJ2-5,few,18,TRBD2,TRBV15,CATSPSGNSGRLGETQYF,TGTGCCACCAGCCCTAGCGGGAATAGCGGGAGATTAGGAGAGACCCAGTACTTC
TRBJ2-7,-,15,-,TRBV12-3/TRBV12-4,CASSLNRPRGYEQYF,TGTGCCAGTAGTTTAAACAGACCTAGGGGCTACGAGCAGTACTTC
TRBJ1-3,few,14,-,TRBV19,CASSIDRSGNTIYF,TGTGCCAGTAGTATCGACAGATCTGGAAACACCATATATTTT
TRBJ1-1,many,17,-,TRBV11-2,CASSWTVTLRMNTEAFF,TGTGCCAGCAGCTGGACAGTCACCCTAAGGATGAACACTGAAGCTTTCTTT
TRBJ2-2,-,12,-,TRBV15,CATSRDQRELFF,TGTGCCACCAGCAGAGATCAGCGGGAGCTGTTTTTT
TRBJ2-7,many,14,TRBD1,TRBV9,CASSEGQASYEQYF,TGTGCCAGCAGCGAGGGACAGGCTTCCTACGAGCAGTACTTC
TRBJ1-1,many,13,TRBD1,TRBV19,CASSRQGGTEAFF,TGTGCCAGCAGCCGACAGGGGGGCACTGAAGCTTTCTTT
TRBJ1-6,many,12,-,TRBV19,CASSVGDSPLHF,TGTGCCTCTTCAGTAGGGGATTCACCCCTCCACTTT
TRBJ2-3,-,12,-,TRBV7-9,CASSPNVDTQYF,TGTGCCAGCAGTCCCAACGTGGATACGCAGTATTTT
TRBJ2-5,few,14,TRBD2,TRBV20-1,CSAEGLAGPRTQYF,TGCAGTGCAGAAGGCCTAGCGGGACCCCGGACCCAGTACTTC
TRBJ2-5,once,13,-,TRBV29-1,CSVPRTERETQYF,TGCAGCGTTCCTCGGACCGAGAGGGAGACCCAGTACTTC
TRBJ2-5,many,15,-,TRBV10-3,CAISPGTPRGETQYF,TGTGCCATCAGTCCCGGGACTCCTAGGGGTGAGACCCAGTACTTC
TRBJ1-1,few,15,TRBD1,TRBV5-4,CASSPGQVLNTEAFF,TGTGCCAGCAGCCCTGGACAGGTTTTGAACACTGAAGCTTTCTTT
TRBJ1-5,few,12,-,TRBV2,CASRGLFGAQHF,TGTGCCAGCAGGGGACTGTTTGGAGCCCAGCATTTT
TRBJ1-1,-,15,-,TRBV12-5,CASGLDNVGDTEAFF,TGTGCTAGTGGTTTGGATAACGTAGGGGACACTGAAGCTTTCTTT
TRBJ1-2,few,13,-,TRBV19,CASRWGTNDGYTF,TGTGCCAGTAGATGGGGGACCAACGATGGCTACACCTTC
TRBJ2-7,few,11,-,TRBV29-1,CSVAGFYEQYF,TGCAGCGTTGCGGGTTTCTACGAGCAGTACTTC
TRBJ2-7,-,15,TRBD1,TRBV20-1,CSASGFRDRTYEQYF,TGCAGTGCTAGTGGTTTCCGGGACAGGACCTACGAGCAGTACTTC
TRBJ2-5,few,15,TRBD1,TRBV27,CASSLRTGGLETQYF,TGTGCCAGCAGCTTGAGGACAGGGGGGTTGGAGACCCAGTACTTC
TRBJ1-6,-,16,-,TRBV14,CASSQYTGLGSSPLHF,TGTGCCAGCAGCCAATATACCGGGTTGGGGAGTTCACCCCTCCACTTT
TRBJ1-5,-,11,-,TRBV29-1,CRWPPGGPQHF,TGCAGGTGGCCACCTGGGGGGCCCCAGCATTTT
TRBJ1-5,-,16,-,TRBV12-3/TRBV12-4,CASSFMRGASNQPQHF,TGTGCCAGCAGTTTCATGAGGGGGGCTAGCAATCAGCCCCAGCATTTT
TRBJ2-2,-,13,-,TRBV5-1,CASSSGLYGELFF,TGCGCCAGCAGCTCCGGACTATACGGGGAGCTGTTTTTT
TRBJ2-5,many,15,TRBD2,TRBV24-1,CATSPSGPYQETQYF,TGTGCCACCAGCCCTAGCGGGCCGTACCAAGAGACCCAGTACTTC
TRBJ1-3,many,15,-,TRBV24-1,CATSDFGRGKYTIYF,TGTGCCACCAGTGATTTTGGCAGGGGCAAGTACACCATATATTTT
TRBJ1-2,-,13,-,TRBV25-1,CASGSRRVDGYTF,TGTGCCAGCGGTAGTAGGAGGGTCGACGGCTACACCTTC
TRBJ1-1,-,14,TRBD1,TRBV2,CASYSTTGGTEAFF,TGTGCCAGCTACTCTACGACAGGGGGCACTGAAGCTTTCTTT
TRBJ2-7,few,16,-,TRBV15,CATSRRGLSSYYEQYF,TGTGCCACCAGCCGCAGGGGACTCTCCTCCTACTACGAGCAGTACTTC
TRBJ2-7,few,14,TRBD2,TRBV24-1,CASKKSGSAYEQYF,TGTGCCAGCAAGAAGAGCGGGAGTGCATACGAGCAGTACTTC
TRBJ1-4,-,12,TRBD1,TRBV29-1,CSARQGSEKLFF,TGCAGCGCTAGACAGGGATCTGAAAAACTGTTTTTT
TRBJ2-7,-,15,-,TRBV5-1,CASSLAGTERGEQYF,TGCGCCAGCAGCTTGGCCGGGACGGAAAGAGGCGAGCAGTACTTC
TRBJ1-2,few,14,TRBD1,TRBV20-1,CSASTGERDYGYTF,TGCAGTGCATCGACAGGGGAGAGGGACTATGGCTACACCTTC
TRBJ1-1,-,17,-,TRBV7-9,CASSPPTGRRMNTEAFF,TGTGCCAGCAGCCCCCCAACAGGGAGAAGAATGAACACTGAAGCTTTCTTT
TRBJ1-2,-,13,TRBD1,TRBV2,CASRPDRGNGYTF,TGTGCCAGCAGACCTGACAGGGGGAATGGCTACACCTTC
TRBJ1-1,few,15,-,TRBV7-3,CASSLFGGSNTEAFF,TGTGCCAGCAGCTTGTTTGGGGGTTCGAACACTGAAGCTTTCTTT
TRBJ2-5,-,14,TRBD1,TRBV9,CASSSPDREETQYF,TGTGCCAGCAGCTCCCCGGACAGGGAAGAGACCCAGTACTTC
TRBJ2-5,few,15,-,TRBV5-1,CASSLGGMYQETQYF,TGCGCCAGCAGCTTGGGGGGAATGTACCAAGAGACCCAGTACTTC
TRBJ2-7,-,15,TRBD1,TRBV20-1,CSATIGGPISYEQYF,TGCAGTGCTACGATAGGGGGCCCAATTTCCTACGAGCAGTACTTC
TRBJ1-2,-,14,-,TRBV5-1,CASRGRSGTSGHTF,TGTGCCAGCAGGGGCCGATCCGGGACATCGGGCCACACCTTC
TRBJ2-7,once,15,-,TRBV7-2,CASSPEGQDSYEQYF,TGTGCCAGCTCACCAGAGGGCCAGGACTCCTACGAGCAGTACTTC
TRBJ2-2,-,16,TRBD2,TRBV7-2,CASSFGLAVNTGELFF,TGTGCCAGCAGCTTTGGACTAGCGGTGAACACCGGGGAGCTGTTTTTT
TRBJ2-5,few,12,TRBD2,TRBV10-3,CASGGTQETQYF,TGTGCCAGCGGGGGGACACAAGAGACCCAGTACTTC
TRBJ2-2,few,15,-,TRBV6-5,CASLRGNLNTGELFF,TGTGCCAGCCTCCGGGGCAACCTGAACACCGGGGAGCTGTTTTTT
TRBJ2-7,few,14,-,TRBV19,CASSMVQGGYEQYF,TGTGCCAGTAGTATGGTACAGGGCGGGTACGAGCAGTACTTC